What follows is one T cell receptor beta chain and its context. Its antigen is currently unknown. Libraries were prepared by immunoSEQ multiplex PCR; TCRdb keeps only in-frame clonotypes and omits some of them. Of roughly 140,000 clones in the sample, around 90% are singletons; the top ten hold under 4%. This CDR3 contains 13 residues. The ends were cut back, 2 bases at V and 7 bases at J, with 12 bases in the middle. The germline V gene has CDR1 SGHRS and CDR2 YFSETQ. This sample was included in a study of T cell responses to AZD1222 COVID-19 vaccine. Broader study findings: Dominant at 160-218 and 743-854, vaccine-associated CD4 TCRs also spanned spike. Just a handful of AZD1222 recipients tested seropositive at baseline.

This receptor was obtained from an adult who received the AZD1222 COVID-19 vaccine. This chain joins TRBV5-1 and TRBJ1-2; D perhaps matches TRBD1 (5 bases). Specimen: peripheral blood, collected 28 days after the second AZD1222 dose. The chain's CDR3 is CASSLGQGGGYTF. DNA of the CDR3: TGCGCCAGCAGCTTAGGGCAGGGTGGTGGCTACACCTTC.